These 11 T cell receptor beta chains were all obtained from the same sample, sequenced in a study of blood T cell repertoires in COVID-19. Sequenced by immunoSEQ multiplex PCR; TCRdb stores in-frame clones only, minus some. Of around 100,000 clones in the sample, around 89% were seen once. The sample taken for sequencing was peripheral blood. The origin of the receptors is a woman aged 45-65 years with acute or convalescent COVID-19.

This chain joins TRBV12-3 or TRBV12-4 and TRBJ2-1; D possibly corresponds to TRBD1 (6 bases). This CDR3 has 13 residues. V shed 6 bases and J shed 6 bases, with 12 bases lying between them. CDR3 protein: CASSHRVGNEQFF. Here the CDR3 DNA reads TGTGCCAGCAGCCACAGGGTAGGCAATGAGCAGTTCTTC.

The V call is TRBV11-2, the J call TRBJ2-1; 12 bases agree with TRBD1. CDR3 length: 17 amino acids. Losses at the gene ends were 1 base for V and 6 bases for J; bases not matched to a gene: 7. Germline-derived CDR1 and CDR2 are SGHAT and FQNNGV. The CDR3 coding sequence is TGTGCCAGCAGCTTAGGTCCGGGACAGGGGGCAAGCAATGAGCAGTTCTTC. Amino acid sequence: CASSLGPGQGASNEQFF.

The CDR3 is CASSQRTSLNEQFF. The DNA of the CDR3 is TGTGCCAGCAGCCAGAGGACTAGCCTCAATGAGCAGTTCTTC. This chain links TRBV16 with TRBJ2-1; 8 bases match TRBD2. CDR3 length: 14 residues. The V and J ends lost 3 bases and 6 bases, in that order; junction bases with no gene match: 4. Germline V gene data show CDR1 as KGHSY and CDR2 as FQNENV.

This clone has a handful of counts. The CDR3, as DNA: TGTGCCAGCAGCACCTGGACAGGGTATAGCAGAGAGACCCAGTACTTC. Translation gives CASSTWTGYSRETQYF. The chain couples TRBV7-9 to TRBJ2-5, with TRBD1 matching 8 bases. This CDR3 comprises 16 residues. Losses at the gene ends were 5 bases for V and 4 bases for J; bases not matched to a gene: 12. The germline CDR1 and CDR2 sequences are SEHNR and FQNEAQ (reference sequence).

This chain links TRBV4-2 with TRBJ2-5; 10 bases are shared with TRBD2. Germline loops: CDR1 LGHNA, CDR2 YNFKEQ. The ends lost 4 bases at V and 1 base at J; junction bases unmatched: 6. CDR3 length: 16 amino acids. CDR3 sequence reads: CASSPLVAGGQETQYF. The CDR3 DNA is TGTGCCAGCAGCCCACTAGTAGCGGGGGGCCAAGAGACCCAGTACTTC.

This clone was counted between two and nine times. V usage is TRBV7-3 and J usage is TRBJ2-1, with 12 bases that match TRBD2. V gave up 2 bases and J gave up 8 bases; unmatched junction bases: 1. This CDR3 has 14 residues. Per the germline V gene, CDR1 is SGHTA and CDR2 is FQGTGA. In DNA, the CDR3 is TGTGCCAGCAGCTTACTAGCGGGAGGGCATGAGCAGTTCTTC. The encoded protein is CASSLLAGGHEQFF.

CDR3 amino acids: CASGEGGRNSPLHF. Written as DNA, the CDR3 is TGTGCTAGTGGGGAGGGAGGAAGAAATTCACCCCTCCACTTT. J is TRBJ1-6 and V is TRBV12-5; D unclear. V was shortened by 6 bases and J by 7 bases, with 13 bases between the two germline ends. This CDR3 is built from 14 residues. Germline V CDR1 and CDR2: LGHNT, FRNRAP.

The CDR3 DNA reads TGTGCCAGCAGTTTATCAGGGGGCCCCTACGAGCAGTACTTC. Protein: CASSLSGGPYEQYF. This chain joins TRBV27 and TRBJ2-7; 7 nucleotides match TRBD1. Trimming took 0 bases from V and 2 from J; bases not matched to a gene: 1. Germline V gene data show CDR1 as MNHEY and CDR2 as SMNVEV (reference sequence). This CDR3 has 14 residues.

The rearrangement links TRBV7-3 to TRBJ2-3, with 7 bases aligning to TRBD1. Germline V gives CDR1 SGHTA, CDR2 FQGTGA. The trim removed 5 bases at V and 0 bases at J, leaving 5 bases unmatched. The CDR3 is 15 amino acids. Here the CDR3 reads CASSPQGISTDTQYF. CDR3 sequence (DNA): TGTGCCAGCAGCCCACAGGGGATTAGCACAGATACGCAGTATTTT.

The CDR3 reads CASSQDTGMNTEAFF. CDR3 nucleotide sequence: TGTGCCAGCAGCCAAGATACAGGAATGAACACTGAAGCTTTCTTT. The chain uses TRBV3-1 (or the pseudogene TRBV3-2) and TRBJ1-1; D perhaps matches TRBD1 (5 bases). Germline lookup yields CDR1 LGHDT and CDR2 YNNKEL (reference sequence). Deletions cut 0 bases from V and 0 bases from J, with 8 bases between. The CDR3 consists of 15 residues.

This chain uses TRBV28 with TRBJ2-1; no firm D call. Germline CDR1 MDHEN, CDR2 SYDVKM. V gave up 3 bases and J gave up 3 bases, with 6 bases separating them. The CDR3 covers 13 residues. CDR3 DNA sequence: TGTGCCAGCAGTTTGGGCTTCTACAATGAGCAGTTCTTC. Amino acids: CASSLGFYNEQFF.